The clone carrying this T cell receptor beta chain occurred a few times. The sample originates from a study of cytomegalovirus exposure and HLA in healthy donors. Both 60 Vbeta primers and 13 Jbeta primers went into the PCR. Clones were read by immunoSEQ multiplex PCR, and TCRdb kept only the in-frame ones, dropping some. The sample lists approximately 190,000 clones, about two thirds occurring once. Germline CDR1 reads SGHVS; CDR2 reads FQNEAQ. V was pared by 8 bases and J by 8 bases, with 12 bases between. The CDR3 runs to 11 residues. The sequencing input was PBMCs. This chain links TRBV7-8 with TRBJ1-1; no definite D call. This TCR was recovered from a man in his forties or fifties in good health and CMV-seropositive. CDR3 residues: CASLSAGEAFF. CDR3 nucleotide sequence: TGTGCCAGCTTGTCGGCAGGCGAAGCTTTCTTT.